This T cell receptor (beta chain) was retrieved from a study of cytomegalovirus exposure and HLA in healthy donors (dated by TCRdb to the late 2010s). Broadly, across the study: An earlier analysis of 587 of the donors reported approximately 260 Gb of sequence data and roughly 120 million unique TCR beta sequences obtained from approximately 180 million T cells. High-throughput TCR immunosequencing, statistical association of individual TCRs with disease status, and machine learning were combined to predict cytomegalovirus infection status. Typing coverage varied by locus: 629-630 donors for A, B, C, DRB1 and DQB1; some 520 for DQA1; about 570 for DPA1; 450 to 480 for DPB1. The aim of the study was to test whether cataloging public T cell receptors could identify signatures of past pathogen exposure. A later analysis re-examined previously published TCR beta repertoires from more than 650 donors and added high-resolution HLA genotyping to investigate patterns of TCR occurrence. An early release covering about 600 HLA-typed donors comprised about 310 gigabases of sequencing data and roughly 86 million unique TCR sequences. Across 300 to 400 genotyped donors of the cohort, an average of roughly 230,000 unique TCR beta nucleotide sequences per donor were sequenced, and around 20% of those sequences were non-productive. Several DR-DQ haplotypes were treated as single units for association and clustering because of strong linkage in the cohort. In addition to the first cohort of 650 to 800 subjects, a separate validation cohort of over 90 different subjects was used. To decide whether each TCR beta V gene segment behaved as functional or pseudogenic, an earlier analysis of some 540 of the donors relied on high-throughput TCR beta sequencing. All discovery cohort repertoires had been generated on a single sequencing platform. A later genetic analysis took genome-wide SNP genotypes for about 55% of the roughly 670 donors and used that subset as a discovery cohort. HLA typing included class I and class II loci at four-digit resolution. The study profiled the T cell repertoires of more than 500 subjects by immunosequencing and related them to cytomegalovirus serostatus. Donor age, sex, ethnicity and CMV serostatus were collected together with the repertoire data. Rather than drawing on any new phenotypic data, the later analysis identified candidate immune exposures from TCR beta sequences and the way those sequences occurred across donors. Of the 300 to 450 genotyped donors, approximately 83% fell in the genetic ancestry cluster associated with self-reported Caucasian donors.

Study-level results and caveats: The sequencing pipeline was judged likely to have produced a cluster of highly shared sequence variants as a technical artifact. This cohort had only TCR beta chains sequenced, and the lack of alpha or paired-chain data limited which features could be detected. In a later analysis, HLA-associated TCR beta chains showed more clonal expansion and lower generation probabilities than non-associated chains that were equally common. Because the 87-base-pair reads could not distinguish some IMGT-functional V segments, including TRBV6-2 and TRBV6-3, those segments were excluded. Because counts were too low, seventeen rarely observed V segments, including chromosome 9 orphons, were excluded from the earlier analysis of 587 of the donors. The classifier was reported to diagnose cytomegalovirus status with high specificity and sensitivity in both the original cohort and the validation cohort. In a later analysis, some 18,000 TCR beta sequences were associated with specific HLA alleles at a false discovery rate of 0.05. According to a later analysis, parvovirus B19, influenza, CMV and Epstein-Barr virus appeared linked to several top co-occurrence clusters. CMV serostatus was the only immune exposure information available for the cohort. In the study, some 180 TCR beta chains were listed as associated with cytomegalovirus. Most CMV-associated TCR beta chains appeared to be HLA-restricted in a later analysis, and the HLA associations seemed to be driven largely by CMV exposure. Correlated functional status among segregating V segments might be attributable to linkage disequilibrium, but an unknown experimental factor could not be ruled out. In an earlier analysis of fewer than 750 of the donors, most TCR beta V segments were observed in productive rearrangements about 87% or about 30% of the time, broadly matching IMGT annotations. Strong co-occurrence of HLA alleles, especially DR and DQ, made assigning TCR associations to individual alleles difficult. A later genetic analysis associated a missense DCLRE1C variant with V-gene and J-gene trimming of TCR beta chains, and an independent cohort replicated the association. Because some donors lacked HLA typing at each locus, the association tests relied only on the typed subset. A later genetic analysis reported fewer N-insertions in productive TCRs among donors in an Asian-associated ancestry cluster than the 666-donor mean. A later analysis found that TCR association rates varied across HLA loci, with DRB1 alleles showing the most associated TCRs and HLA-C alleles the fewest. A further reported finding was that TCR beta sequences accurately predicted the HLA-A and HLA-B alleles for most subjects in the first cohort. A few of the identified cytomegalovirus-associated TCR beta chains were confirmed in vitro to be specific for cytomegalovirus antigens. The authors suggested that the approach could potentially be extended to other disease states and immunological phenotypes. Most TCR sequences were seen in very few donors, while some public TCRs were found in many individuals. Presence/absence analyses assumed roughly uniform sequencing depth across donors, an assumption that may not hold.

In total, approximately 690 healthy bone marrow donors made up the cohort. All cohort members were sampled while nominally healthy, although unrecorded immune exposures were likely present. The donor was CMV seropositive and belonged to the group of around 300 seropositive cohort members. Every donor gave a peripheral blood sample, and the peripheral blood mononuclear cells from that sample were used for TCR beta sequencing. Genomic DNA was extracted from the blood cell samples with the Qiagen DNeasy Blood Extraction Kit. Library generation was performed with the immunoSEQ multiplex PCR assay. For the multiplex PCR, a mixture combining 60 forward primers for TCR Vbeta segments and 13 reverse primers for TCR Jbeta segments was used. The CDR3 region of rearranged TCR beta genes was amplified from genomic DNA by a multiplex PCR assay. On the Illumina HiSeq System, the amplified TCR beta libraries were sequenced as 87-base-pair reads. From the authors' description of their analysis: In a later analysis, tens of millions of unique TCR beta chains were counted across the 690 or so repertoires, and roughly 10 million of these chains were shared by at least two donors. Raw reads were error-corrected and collapsed into unique sequences by a nearest-neighbor algorithm in which closely related sequences were merged to remove PCR and sequencing errors. CDR3 sequences were aligned to IMGT reference sequences to assign V, D and J gene segments. For a sequence to be retained, a match of at least six nucleotides to both a V gene segment and a J gene segment was required. A rearrangement was called productive if the CDR3 had no stop codons and remained in frame with V and J, and every other rearrangement was called non-productive. CDR3 was defined by IMGT convention, running from the second conserved V-encoded cysteine to the conserved J-encoded phenylalanine. In an earlier analysis of around 540 of the donors, sequences lacking an unambiguous match to a single V gene segment were excluded. An earlier analysis of about 600 of the donors called V segments functional above 56.7% productive rearrangements and segregating when the between-donor standard deviation exceeded 5%. A statistical classification framework was built to diagnose cytomegalovirus status from the catalog of TCR beta chain sequences. A later analysis assigned V and J genes by comparing TCR nucleotide sequences with IMGT/GENE-DB human TR gene sequences. Using the TCRdist pipeline, a later analysis assigned CDR3 sequences along with most-parsimonious VDJ recombination scenarios. In a later analysis, every TCR beta chain was defined by the combination of its CDR3 amino acid sequence and its V-gene family, and reads without a unique V-gene family were dropped. In a later analysis, several hundred highly shared, low-generation-probability nucleotide sequences were removed to address suspected cross-contamination and a sequencing artifact. In a later analysis, a clonal expansion index was calculated for each public chain from normalized within-repertoire ranks of inferred template counts. In a later analysis, generation probabilities were computed with a VDJ recombination model fitted to out-of-frame rearrangements, and the resulting probabilities were checked against IGoR. Hypergeometric tests were used in a later analysis to score TCR-TCR, TCR-HLA and TCR-CMV co-occurrence, with a repertoire-size bias correction applied to the TCR pairs. To estimate false discovery rates, a later analysis permuted the HLA or CMV assignments 20 times. In a later analysis, co-occurring TCRs were grouped using DBSCAN, with TCRdist sequence similarity added in when clustering inside HLA-allele-positive subsets. For co-occurrence clustering, repertoires with fewer than 30,000 or more than 120,000 public chains were excluded, along with a handful of repertoires with anomalous nucleotide sharing. TCRdb's version of the immuneACCESS table is confined to in-frame rearrangements and falls short of the full clone set. An unresolved V gene accounts for under half of the shortfall where checked; the remainder is of unknown origin. That table furnishes V, J and clone size, whereas the DNA furnished D and trimming. The sample records approximately 190,000 clones, around four fifths of which are singletons. The top ten constitute 6.5% of the sample.

CDR1 and CDR2 (SGHVS, FQNEAQ) derive from the germline V gene. The germline V and J ends show losses of 5 bases and 3 bases respectively, and no gene match explains 7 bases of the junction. Reading from cysteine to phenylalanine, the CDR3 counts 14 amino acids. Of the read, only the CDR3 DNA is kept; its 42 bases are in frame from base 1. Concerning this clone itself: Its antigen remains unidentified. No base-level quality is on record; no much larger clone is a single base apart.

Sequenced: PBMCs. The chain couples TRBV7-8 to TRBJ2-7; 7 bases in between match TRBD1. The receptor comes from a woman aged 45-65 years in good health and CMV-seropositive. The nucleotide sequence reads TGTGCCAGCAGCGACTTCACAGGGGACTACGAGCAGTACTTC. It is translated as CASSDFTGDYEQYF.